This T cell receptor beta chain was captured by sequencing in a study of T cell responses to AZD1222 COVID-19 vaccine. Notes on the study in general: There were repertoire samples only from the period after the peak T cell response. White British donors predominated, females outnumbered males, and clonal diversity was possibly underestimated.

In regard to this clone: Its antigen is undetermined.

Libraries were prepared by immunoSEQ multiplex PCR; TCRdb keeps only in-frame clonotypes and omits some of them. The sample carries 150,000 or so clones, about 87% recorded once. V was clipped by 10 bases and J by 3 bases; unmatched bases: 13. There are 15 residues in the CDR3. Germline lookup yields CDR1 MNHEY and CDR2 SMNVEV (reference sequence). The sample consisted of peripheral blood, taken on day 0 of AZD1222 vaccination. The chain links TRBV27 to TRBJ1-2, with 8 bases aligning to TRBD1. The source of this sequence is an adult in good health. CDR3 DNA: TGTGCCACCCGAGGACAGGGAATTGCTCACTATGGCTACACCTTC. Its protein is CATRGQGIAHYGYTF.